The 23 T cell receptor beta chains reported below all come from one sample, sequenced in a study of T cell repertoires in cytomegalovirus infection. In TCRdb, the reads were re-called with MiXCR into one record per CDR3 protein. The repertoire holds 250,000 to 400,000 distinct CDR3 sequences, with 20% to 25% as singletons. These receptors are not linked to any known antigen. This sample comprised cultured PBMCs, obtained from culture after CMV antigen stimulation. Receptor source: a human donor in good health (CMV status not recorded). Some clones in this sample may be carry-over from other donors' samples.

This clonotype was seen a handful of times. V usage is TRBV29-1 and J usage is TRBJ1-1; D not certain. V shed 4 bases and J shed 6 bases, with 15 bases lying between them. Germline-derived CDR1 and CDR2 are SQVTM and ANQGSEA. The length of the CDR3 is 13 residues. The CDR3 loop is CSVVLSQWAEAFF. DNA of the CDR3: TGCAGCGTTGTCCTCTCCCAATGGGCTGAAGCTTTCTTT.

In nucleotides, the CDR3 is TGTGCCAGCAGTGCGGGACAGGGTAACGAGCAGTACGTC. Its translation is CASSAGQGNEQYV. The V and J genes are TRBV28 and TRBJ2-7, with TRBD1 matching 9 bases. In germline, CDR1 is MDHEN, CDR2 SYDVKM. This CDR3 has 13 amino acids. V was pared by 5 bases and J by 5 bases, with 4 bases of the junction left unmatched.

The V gene is TRBV7-9, the J gene TRBJ1-1, with unresolved D. The V gene lost 4 bases and the J gene lost 0 bases, with 9 bases spanning the gap. Germline CDR1 reads SEHNR; CDR2 reads FQNEAQ (reference sequence). This CDR3 contains 14 residues. The CDR3 DNA is TGTGCCAGCAGCTCGAATACGATGAACACTGAAGCTTTCTTT. Translated, it gives CASSSNTMNTEAFF.

The table lists this clonotype with many counts. The chain carries TRBV7-8 and TRBJ1-3, with no clear D. The ends were cut back, 3 bases at V and 0 bases at J, with 9 bases in the middle. There are 15 residues in the CDR3. Germline values: CDR1 SGHVS, CDR2 FQNEAQ. CDR3 protein: CASSLGSSSGNTIYF. The DNA of the CDR3 is TGTGCCAGCAGCTTGGGCTCAAGCTCTGGAAACACCATATATTTT.

This clonotype was counted many times. The chain couples TRBV20-1 to TRBJ1-1; D gene uncertain. The germline CDR1 and CDR2 sequences are DFQATT and SNEGSKA (reference sequence). The V end lost 3 bases, the J end lost 4 bases, and 6 bases lay between the germline ends. The CDR3 runs to 11 residues. The DNA of the CDR3 is TGCAGTGCTAGCAAGGGCACTGAAGCTTTCTTT. Encoded protein: CSASKGTEAFF.

The CDR3 reads CASSIGAGRELFF. The CDR3 DNA reads TGTGCCAGTAGTATTGGGGCGGGAAGAGAACTGTTTTTT. The chain recombines TRBV19 with TRBJ1-4, with D perhaps matching TRBD1 (5 bases). This CDR3 contains 13 residues. V was pared by 3 bases and J by 12 bases, with 14 bases between. From germline, CDR1 is LNHDA and CDR2 SQIVND (reference sequence).

This sequence joins TRBV12-5 and TRBJ1-5, with 10 bases matching TRBD1. V shed 1 base and J 7 bases; nucleotides not matched to a gene: 7. Germline loops: CDR1 LGHNT, CDR2 FRNRAP. The CDR3 sequence is 16 residues long. CDR3 DNA sequence: TGTGCTAGTGGTTTGGCTCGAGGGGGACAGGGGCAGCCCCAGCATTTT. The encoded protein is CASGLARGGQGQPQHF. The variable domain in full, completed from reference TRBV12-5 and TRBJ1-5, reads DARVTQTPRHKVTEMGQEVTMRCQPILGHNTVFWYRQTMMQGLELLAYFRNRAPLDDSGMPKDRFSAEMPDATLATLKIQPSEPRDSAVYFCASGLARGGQGQPQHFGDGTRLSIL.

The chain has TRBV10-3 and TRBJ2-2; D is possibly TRBD1 (6 bases). The CDR3 extends over 16 amino acids. V lost 5 bases and J 2 bases, leaving 15 bases between the germline ends. CDR1 and CDR2 (germline): ENHRY, SYGVKD. The CDR3 coding sequence is TGTGCCATCAGTCCCACCTTGGGGGCTAACACCGGGGAGCTGTTTTTT. Amino acids: CAISPTLGANTGELFF.

This clonotype was observed a handful of times. The chain links TRBV12-3 or TRBV12-4 to TRBJ1-2; 9 nucleotides agree with TRBD1. This CDR3 region has 15 residues. With V trimmed by 4 bases and J by 2 bases, 5 bases remained unmatched. CDR3 DNA sequence: TGTGCCAGCAGTTCCCGGGACAGGGACAACTATGGCTACACCTTC. Encoded protein: CASSSRDRDNYGYTF.

This clonotype was seen at least ten times. V and J are TRBV12-3 or TRBV12-4 and TRBJ1-1; no reliable D call. This CDR3 spans 11 amino acids. V was pared by 6 bases and J by 1 base, with 3 bases between. Written as DNA, the CDR3 is TGTGCCAGCAGGAAGAACACTGAAGCTTTCTTT. It encodes CASRKNTEAFF.

This clonotype was observed a few times. This sequence joins TRBV7-9 and TRBJ2-7; D is ambiguous. Trimming cost V 5 bases and J 3 bases, with 14 bases left between them. Germline CDR1 and CDR2: SEHNR and FQNEAQ (reference sequence). The CDR3 is made up of 14 amino acids. The CDR3 region is CASSALTGGYEQYV. As DNA, the CDR3 is TGTGCCAGCAGCGCGCTGACGGGCGGCTACGAGCAGTACGTC.

As regards this clonotype: An end of the junction does not agree with germline; a read error may underlie this. V gene TRBV5-3 combines with J gene TRBJ2-7, with D perhaps given as TRBD1 or TRBD2 (5 bases each). TRBV5-3 is marked as an open reading frame, function uncertain. CDR3 length: 14 amino acids. DNA for the CDR3: TGTGCCAGCAGCTTTGGGCAGGGACGCCACGAGCAGTACTTC. It yields the protein CASSFGQGRHEQYF.

By frequency in the sample, this clonotype is medium-sized. This chain joins TRBV7-2 and TRBJ2-7; D is undetermined. V was shortened by 5 bases and J by 3 bases, with 5 bases between the two germline ends. CDR1 is SGHTA and CDR2 is FQGNSA in the germline V gene. The CDR3 sequence is 11 residues long. CDR3 sequence: CASSRNYEQYF. CDR3 DNA: TGTGCCAGCAGCCGAAACTACGAGCAGTACTTC.

The table lists this clonotype with many counts. V and J are TRBV25-1 and TRBJ2-2; the match to TRBD1 covers 7 bases. The CDR3 is 20 residues long. J was trimmed by 0 bases and V by 6 bases; bases with no gene match: 19. The germline V gene encodes CDR1 MGHDK and CDR2 SYGVNS. The CDR3 region is CASSDPGQLTTNPNTGELFF. CDR3 DNA sequence: TGTGCCAGCAGCGACCCGGGACAGCTCACCACCAACCCGAACACCGGGGAGCTGTTTTTT.

The rearrangement links TRBV27 to TRBJ1-1; tentative D call: TRBD1 (5 bases). In germline, CDR1 is MNHEY, CDR2 SMNVEV (reference sequence). Deletions cut 6 bases from V and 7 bases from J, with 12 bases between. This CDR3 spans 12 amino acids. CDR3 loop: CASRTELYEAFF. CDR3 in DNA: TGTGCCAGCAGGACAGAACTCTATGAAGCTTTCTTT.

The chain has TRBV11-2 and TRBJ2-1; D gene unclear. The CDR3 has 14 amino acids. The germline V gene has CDR1 SGHAT and CDR2 FQNNGV. V lost 1 base, J lost 12 bases, and 16 bases lay in between. CDR3 DNA sequence: TGTGCCAGCAGCTTAGTGCTCTATAATCCCGGGCAGTTCTTC. Translating it yields CASSLVLYNPGQFF.

This clonotype occurred many times. The chain employs TRBV5-1 and TRBJ2-7, with a tentative D call TRBD1 (6 bases). This CDR3 is 13 amino acids long. V shed 8 bases and J shed 0 bases, with 12 bases lying between them. Germline CDR1 is SGHRS and CDR2 is YFSETQ. CDR3 residues: CARGKDSSYEQYF. The CDR3 bases are TGCGCCAGGGGAAAGGACAGCTCCTACGAGCAGTACTTC.

The chain couples TRBV19 to TRBJ2-5, with D unresolved. CDR1 LNHDA and CDR2 SQIVND come from the germline V gene (reference sequence). V gave up 7 bases and J gave up 4 bases, with 13 bases separating them. The CDR3 covers 13 residues. The DNA for the CDR3 is TGTGCCAGTAAACCCAAAGCGATAGAGACCCAGTACTTC. This codes for CASKPKAIETQYF.

This clonotype was seen a handful of times. The DNA for the CDR3 is TGTGCCAGCAGTCCTGGACGGGCAAATCAGCCCCAGCATTTT. Amino acid sequence: CASSPGRANQPQHF. The chain links TRBV12-3 or TRBV12-4 to TRBJ1-5; no reliable D call. This CDR3 has 14 residues. Trimming cost V 5 bases and J 4 bases, with 12 bases left between them.

The chain joins TRBV10-2 to TRBJ2-7, with a possible D match to TRBD2 (5 bases). The CDR3 loop spans 18 amino acids. V was cut by 3 bases and J by 0 bases, with 21 bases left in between. Looked up from germline, CDR1 is WSHSY and CDR2 is SAAADI. CDR3 in DNA: TGCGCCAGCAGTGACTTGTCCGATTGGACGGGGAGCTCCTACGAGCAGTACTTC. It is translated as CASSDLSDWTGSSYEQYF.

This clonotype showed up just a few times. The rearrangement uses TRBV2 and TRBJ2-7; D not resolved. Germline V gives CDR1 SNHLY, CDR2 FYNNEI. The V end lost 8 bases, the J end lost 2 bases, and 10 bases lay between the germline ends. The CDR3 is 12 residues long. The CDR3 DNA follows: TGTGCCAGCGGTCCCGAGACCTACGAGCAGTACTTC. This sequence encodes CASGPETYEQYF.

This clonotype was detected ten times or more. The chain uses TRBV7-2 and TRBJ2-3, with 7 positions matching TRBD2. CDR3 length equals 16 residues. CDR1 and CDR2 from the germline V gene are SGHTA and FQGNSA. Germline trimming cut 5 bases from V and 5 bases from J; bases unmatched to any gene: 13. The CDR3 DNA reads TGTGCCAGCAGCCCAAGGGTGGGGGGGATAAGAGATACGCAGTATTTT. Its protein product is CASSPRVGGIRDTQYF.

The J gene is TRBJ2-1, the V gene TRBV6-2 or TRBV6-3; maybe TRBD2 (5 bases). The CDR3 consists of 14 residues. V lost 4 bases and J 3 bases, leaving 10 bases between the germline ends. CDR1 is MNHEY, CDR2 SVGEGT, per germline. The DNA of the CDR3 is TGTGCCAGCAGTTCCGCGAGGGACTACAATGAGCAGTTCTTC. Its protein is CASSSARDYNEQFF.